This TCR beta chain was sequenced in a study of Ad26.COV2.S vaccination and SARS-CoV-2 variants. Germline CDR1 reads WNHNN; CDR2 reads SYGVQD (reference sequence). The CDR3 covers 16 residues. Between the trimmed V and J ends, which lost 0 bases and 4 bases, there was a span of 12 bases. Treatment reported: about 20 received Ad26.COV2.S at low or high dose, single or two shots; about five received placebo; per-sample allocation not given. Collection of the samples took place on day 63 after the first injection of vaccine or placebo. The repertoire was sequenced with immunoSEQ multiplex PCR; TCRdb's copy has only in-frame clones and lacks some. Of around 400,000 clones in the sample, about four fifths were seen once.

J is TRBJ2-2 and V is TRBV10-1, with D tentatively TRBD1 (6 bases). Sequenced here: peripheral blood, sampled in a trial of Ad26.COV2.S vaccine versus placebo. This receptor was obtained from a person aged 18-65 years who received the Ad26.COV2.S COVID-19 vaccine or a placebo. In nucleotides, the CDR3 is TGCGCCAGCAGTGAGTCGTATGGGACACCCACCGGGGAGCTGTTTTTT. Translation: CASSESYGTPTGELFF.